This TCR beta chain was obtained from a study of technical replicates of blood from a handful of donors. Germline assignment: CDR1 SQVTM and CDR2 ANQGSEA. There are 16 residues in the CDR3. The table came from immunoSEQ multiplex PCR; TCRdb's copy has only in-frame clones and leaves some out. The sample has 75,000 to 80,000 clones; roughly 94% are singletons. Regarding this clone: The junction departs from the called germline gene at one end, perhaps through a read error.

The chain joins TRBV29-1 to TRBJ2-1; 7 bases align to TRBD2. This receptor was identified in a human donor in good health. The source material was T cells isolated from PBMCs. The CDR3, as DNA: TGCAGCGTTGAAGTTTGGGTGGGAGGGCCCTACAATGAGCAATTCTTC. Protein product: CSVEVWVGGPYNEQFF.